The clone carrying this T cell receptor (beta chain) turned up a few times. Its antigen is undetermined. The data stem from a study of early T cells in non-severe SARS-CoV-2 infection. Study context: Chains from this unsorted whole-blood bulk RNA could not be paired. Findings of the study overall: Matching results from VDJdb favored anti-spike CD8 responses, leaving private and CD4 specificities undetected.

V dropped 4 bases and J dropped 0 bases, with 13 bases sitting between them. Germline V gives CDR1 SGDLS, CDR2 YYNGEE. The CDR3 loop spans 16 amino acids. The library protocol tagged individual cDNA molecules with unique molecular identifiers. TCRdb called the 5' RACE reads again in MiXCR, with one record for every CDR3 protein. The table has approximately 56,000 distinct CDR3 sequences, over 9.5% seen once. The chain has TRBV9 and TRBJ2-2; D may be TRBD2 (6 bases). Sequencing was done on a sample of whole blood. The TCR sequence derives from an adult who was a healthcare worker with PCR-confirmed SARS-CoV-2 infection or an uninfected control (not recorded which). This chain's CDR3 is CASSSTSRANTGELFF. The CDR3 DNA follows: TGTGCCAGCAGCTCTACTAGCAGAGCGAACACCGGGGAGCTGTTTTTT. The entire variable domain, with the rest obtained from reference TRBV9 and TRBJ2-2, is as follows: DSGVTQTPKHLITATGQRVTLRCSPRSGDLSVYWYQQSLDQGLQFLIQYYNGEERAKGNILERFSAQQFPDLHSELNLSSLELGDSALYFCASSSTSRANTGELFFGEGSRLTVL.